This paragraph covers one T cell receptor beta chain sequence. Methods used by the authors: Estimation of nucleated cell counts was performed using reference gene primer amplification. Method: immunoSEQ multiplex PCR; TCRdb's copy keeps in-frame clones and lacks some. V and J calls plus clone size are reproduced from that table; the DNA served to infer D and trimming. The sample records about 180,000 clones, 85% to 90% being singletons. These data originate in a study of blood T cell repertoires in COVID-19. Study summary: From the United States, Italy and Spain came samples of acute and convalescent COVID-19. T cells, B-cell-depleted T cells, or PBMCs provided the cDNA or gDNA that served as material.

V lost 0 bases and J lost 2, with 10 bases in between. CDR1 and CDR2 (germline): SGDLS, YYNGEE. This CDR3 contains 15 residues. The sequence was obtained from a woman aged 25 to 39 with active or convalescent COVID-19. The V and J genes are TRBV9 and TRBJ2-3, with D possibly TRBD1 on 5 matching bases. The specimen sequenced was peripheral blood. The CDR3 sequence is CASSVGGWATDTQYF. CDR3 nucleotide sequence: TGTGCCAGCAGCGTAGGGGGCTGGGCCACAGATACGCAGTATTTT.